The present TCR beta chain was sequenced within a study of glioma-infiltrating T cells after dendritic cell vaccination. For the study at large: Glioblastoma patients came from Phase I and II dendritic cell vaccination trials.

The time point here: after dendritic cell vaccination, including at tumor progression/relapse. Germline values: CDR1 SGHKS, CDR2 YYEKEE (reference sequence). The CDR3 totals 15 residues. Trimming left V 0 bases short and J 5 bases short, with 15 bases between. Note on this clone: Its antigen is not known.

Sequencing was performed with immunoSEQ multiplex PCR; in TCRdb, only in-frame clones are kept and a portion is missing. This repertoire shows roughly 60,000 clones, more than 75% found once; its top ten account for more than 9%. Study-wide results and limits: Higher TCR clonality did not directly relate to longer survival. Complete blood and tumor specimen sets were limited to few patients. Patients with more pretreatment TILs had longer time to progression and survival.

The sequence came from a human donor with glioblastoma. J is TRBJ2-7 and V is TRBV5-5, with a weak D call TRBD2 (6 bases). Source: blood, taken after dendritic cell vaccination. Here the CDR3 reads CASSLVWPGGNEQYF. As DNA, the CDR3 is TGTGCCAGCAGCTTGGTTTGGCCCGGCGGGAACGAGCAGTACTTC.